These 15 T cell receptor beta chains share one sample of origin, sequenced in a study of blood T cell repertoires in COVID-19. Profiled with immunoSEQ multiplex PCR; TCRdb holds only in-frame clones, not every one. Of about 120,000 clones in the sample, 70% to 90% were seen once. Sample: peripheral blood. These receptors were collected from a man under 40 with acute or convalescent COVID-19.

Concerning this clone itself: At one end, the junction sequence differs from germline, possibly due to a read error. The gene calls are TRBV7-7 and TRBJ2-5; 8 nucleotides align to TRBD2. Per germline, CDR1 SSHAT and CDR2 FNYEAQ (reference sequence). This CDR3 region has 14 residues. The CDR3 nucleotides are TGTGCTAGCAGCTATCGGAGCGGGGGTGAGACCCAGTACTTC. Translation: CASSYRSGGETQYF.

V is TRBV5-1 and J is TRBJ2-2; D is unresolved. Trimming left V 0 bases short and J 5 bases short, with 14 bases between. Germline loops: CDR1 SGHRS, CDR2 YFSETQ. This CDR3 is 16 amino acids long. CDR3 coding DNA: TGCGCCAGCAGCTTGGTAGCCTCACGAGGTACCGGGGAGCTGTTTTTT. Translation: CASSLVASRGTGELFF.

This rearrangement joins TRBV6-5 to TRBJ2-3, with D possibly matching TRBD2 (6 bases). From germline, CDR1 is MNHEY and CDR2 SVGAGI. CDR3 length: 13 residues. V gave up 10 bases and J gave up 2 bases, with 13 bases separating them. CDR3 sequence reads: CATIAAPTDTQYF. CDR3 sequence (DNA): TGTGCCACCATAGCGGCCCCCACAGATACGCAGTATTTT.

The V gene is TRBV19, the J gene TRBJ1-5; D uncertain. Germline V gene sequence: CDR1 LNHDA, CDR2 SQIVND (reference sequence). The ends were cut back, 4 bases at V and 3 bases at J, with 13 bases in the middle. This CDR3 is 15 amino acids long. The CDR3 sequence: CASSTQRITNQPQHF. Here the CDR3 DNA reads TGTGCCAGTAGTACGCAGAGGATAACCAATCAGCCCCAGCATTTT.

V gene TRBV11-1 combines with J gene TRBJ2-7; D possibly corresponds to TRBD1 (5 bases). CDR1 and CDR2 from the germline V gene are SGHAT and FQDESV (reference sequence). The CDR3 sequence is 15 residues long. V gave up 1 base and J gave up 3 bases, with 13 bases separating them. The CDR3 nucleotides read TGTGCCAGCAGCTTAGACCGGACAAGGAGCTACGAGCAGTACGTC. Residues: CASSLDRTRSYEQYV.

V is TRBV7-9 and J is TRBJ2-4, with D tentatively TRBD1 (5 bases). This CDR3 is 14 amino acids long. Germline-derived CDR1 and CDR2 are SEHNR and FQNEAQ (reference sequence). The V end was cut by 3 bases, the J end by 6 bases, with 12 bases between. The DNA of the CDR3 is TGTGCCAGCAGCTTCCCCAGGGTCGGAAACATTCAGTACTTC. Its translation is CASSFPRVGNIQYF.

The CDR3 bases are TGTGCCAGCAGCTTAGGGGATCGCGGGGATGAGCAGTTCTTC. Protein product: CASSLGDRGDEQFF. The chain is built from TRBV13 and TRBJ2-1; possibly TRBD2 for D (6 bases). Germline CDR1 PRHDT, CDR2 FYEKMQ (reference sequence). The length of the CDR3 is 14 residues. V dropped 0 bases and J dropped 8 bases, with 11 bases sitting between them.

This clone was seen once. The CDR3 is CASTLRGATPYGYTF. The CDR3 DNA reads as TGTGCCAGCACCCTCCGGGGGGCGACGCCTTATGGCTACACCTTC. The V gene is TRBV6-5, the J gene TRBJ1-2; D may be TRBD1 (6 bases). This CDR3 has 15 residues. Trimming took 7 bases from V and 5 from J, leaving 20 bases between them. Germline values: CDR1 MNHEY, CDR2 SVGAGI.

The chain employs TRBV7-3 and TRBJ2-7, with 9 bases fitting TRBD2. Per germline, CDR1 SGHTA and CDR2 FQGTGA. This CDR3 comprises 14 residues. With V trimmed by 4 bases and J by 0 bases, 1 base remained unmatched. This CDR3 reads CASSWTSDSYEQYF. As DNA, the CDR3 is TGTGCCAGCAGCTGGACTAGCGACTCCTACGAGCAGTACTTC.

The chain recombines TRBV13 with TRBJ1-1; D is possibly TRBD1 (5 bases). Germline CDR1 is PRHDT and CDR2 is FYEKMQ (reference sequence). V shed 1 base and J shed 5 bases, with 11 bases lying between them. The CDR3 consists of 14 residues. The CDR3 loop reads CASSLVQGLTEAFF. The CDR3 region has the DNA TGTGCCAGCAGCTTAGTGCAGGGATTGACTGAAGCTTTCTTT.

The gene calls are TRBV27 and TRBJ2-3, with unresolved D. Trimming removed 6 bases from V and 2 bases from J, with 9 bases in between. The CDR3 is made up of 13 amino acids. CDR1 is MNHEY and CDR2 is SMNVEV in the germline V gene (reference sequence). Here the CDR3 reads CASRPQNTDTQYF. The CDR3 nucleotides are TGTGCCAGCAGACCCCAGAACACAGATACGCAGTATTTT.

The chain links TRBV19 to TRBJ2-3; D is unclear. CDR1 is LNHDA, CDR2 SQIVND, per germline (reference sequence). This CDR3 region has 13 residues. The ends were cut back, 5 bases at V and 5 bases at J, with 11 bases in the middle. CDR3 DNA: TGTGCCAGTAGTCCCCGACTGGGAGATACGCAGTATTTT. The encoded protein is CASSPRLGDTQYF. Variable domain in full (rest from reference TRBV19 and TRBJ2-3): DGGITQSPKYLFRKEGQNVTLSCEQNLNHDAMYWYRQDPGQGLRLIYYSQIVNDFQKGDIAEGYSVSREKKESFPLTVTSAQKNPTAFYLCASSPRLGDTQYFGPGTRLTVL.

This chain connects TRBV7-3 to TRBJ2-3, with 9 bases fitting TRBD1. This CDR3 region has 17 residues. V gave up 5 bases and J gave up 4 bases; unmatched junction bases: 13. Germline CDR1 is SGHTA and CDR2 is FQGTGA. CDR3 protein: CASSLNPGTGIPDTQYF. CDR3 nucleotides: TGTGCCAGCAGCCTAAACCCCGGGACAGGGATTCCAGATACGCAGTATTTT.

The chain recombines TRBV7-9 with TRBJ2-3, with 7 bases aligning to TRBD2. The trim removed 8 bases at V and 2 bases at J, leaving 7 bases unmatched. The CDR3 has 14 amino acids. Per germline, CDR1 SEHNR and CDR2 FQNEAQ (reference sequence). The CDR3 region is CASGASGNTDTQYF. The CDR3 coding sequence is TGTGCCAGCGGCGCGAGCGGGAACACAGATACGCAGTATTTT.

This clone has a handful of counts. This rearrangement joins TRBV15 to TRBJ1-5; D unresolved. V lost 3 bases and J lost 0, with 9 bases in between. CDR3 length: 15 amino acids. Germline CDR1 and CDR2: LNHNV and YYDKDF (reference sequence). The DNA of the CDR3 is TGTGCCACCAGCAGGGACTACCATAGCAATCAGCCCCAGCATTTT. This encodes CATSRDYHSNQPQHF.